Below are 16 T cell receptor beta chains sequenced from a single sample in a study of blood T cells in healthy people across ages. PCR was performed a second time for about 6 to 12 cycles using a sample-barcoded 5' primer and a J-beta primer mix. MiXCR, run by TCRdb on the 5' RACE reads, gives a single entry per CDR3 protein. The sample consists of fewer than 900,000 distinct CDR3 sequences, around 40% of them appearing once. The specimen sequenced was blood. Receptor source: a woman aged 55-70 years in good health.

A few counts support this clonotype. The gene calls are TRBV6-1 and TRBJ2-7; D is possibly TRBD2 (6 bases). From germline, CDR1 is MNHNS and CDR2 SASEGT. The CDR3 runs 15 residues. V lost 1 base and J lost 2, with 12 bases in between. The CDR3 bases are TGTGCCAGCAGTGAAGGGGTACTAGCACCCTACGAGCAGTACTTC. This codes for CASSEGVLAPYEQYF.

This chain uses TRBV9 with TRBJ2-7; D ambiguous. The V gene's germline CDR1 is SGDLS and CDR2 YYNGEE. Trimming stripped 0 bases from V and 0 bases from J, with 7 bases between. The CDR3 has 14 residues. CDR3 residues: CASSVDRHSYEQYF. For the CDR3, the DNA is TGTGCCAGCAGCGTAGACAGACACTCCTACGAGCAGTACTTC.

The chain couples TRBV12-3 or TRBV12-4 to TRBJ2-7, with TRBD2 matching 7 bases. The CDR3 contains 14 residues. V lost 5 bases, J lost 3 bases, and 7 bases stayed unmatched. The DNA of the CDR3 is TGTGCCAGCAGTACCGGGACTAACATCTACGAGCAGTACTTC. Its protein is CASSTGTNIYEQYF.

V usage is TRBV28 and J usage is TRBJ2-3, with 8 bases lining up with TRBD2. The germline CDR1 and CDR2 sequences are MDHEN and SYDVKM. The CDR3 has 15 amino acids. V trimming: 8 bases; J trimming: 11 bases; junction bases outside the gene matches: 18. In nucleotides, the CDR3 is TGTGCCAGCGGGAGACAGCGGGAGTGGGTCAATGAGCAGTATTTT. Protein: CASGRQREWVNEQYF.

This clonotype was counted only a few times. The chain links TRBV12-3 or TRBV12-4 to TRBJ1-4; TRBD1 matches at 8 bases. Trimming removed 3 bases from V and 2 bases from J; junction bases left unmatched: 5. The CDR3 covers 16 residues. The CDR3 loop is CASSLGRGLTNEKLFF. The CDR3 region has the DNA TGTGCCAGCAGTTTGGGCAGGGGGCTGACTAATGAAAAACTGTTTTTT.

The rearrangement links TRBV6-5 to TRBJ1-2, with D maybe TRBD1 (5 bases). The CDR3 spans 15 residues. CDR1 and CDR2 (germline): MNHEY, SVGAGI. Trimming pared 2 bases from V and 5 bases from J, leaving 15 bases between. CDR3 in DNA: TGTGCCAGCAGTTACAGGGACTCCCGGCCTTATGGCTACACCTTC. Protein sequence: CASSYRDSRPYGYTF.

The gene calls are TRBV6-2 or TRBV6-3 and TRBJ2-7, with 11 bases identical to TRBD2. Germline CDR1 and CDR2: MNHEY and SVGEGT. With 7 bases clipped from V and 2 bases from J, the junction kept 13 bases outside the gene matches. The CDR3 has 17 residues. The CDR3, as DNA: TGTGCCAGCACCCCCCTCCCCGGGACTAGCGGAACCTACGAGCAGTACTTC. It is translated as CASTPLPGTSGTYEQYF.

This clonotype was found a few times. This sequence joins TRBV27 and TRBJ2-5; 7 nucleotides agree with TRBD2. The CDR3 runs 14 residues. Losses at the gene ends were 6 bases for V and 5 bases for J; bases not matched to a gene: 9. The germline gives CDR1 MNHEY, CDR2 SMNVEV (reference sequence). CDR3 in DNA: TGTGCCAGCAGCCTACACCGGGGAGGGGAGACCCAGTACTTC. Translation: CASSLHRGGETQYF.

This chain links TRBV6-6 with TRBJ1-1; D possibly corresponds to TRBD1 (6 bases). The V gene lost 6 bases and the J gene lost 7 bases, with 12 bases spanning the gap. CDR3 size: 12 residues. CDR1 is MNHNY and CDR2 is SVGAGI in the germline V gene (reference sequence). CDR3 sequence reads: CASSDTTGEAFF. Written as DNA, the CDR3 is TGTGCCAGCAGCGATACGACAGGTGAAGCTTTCTTT.

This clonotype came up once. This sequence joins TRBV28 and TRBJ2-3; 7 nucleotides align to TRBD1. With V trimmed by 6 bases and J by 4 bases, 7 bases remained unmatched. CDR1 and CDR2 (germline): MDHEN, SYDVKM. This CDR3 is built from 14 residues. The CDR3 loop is CASSEPTGADTQYF. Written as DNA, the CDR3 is TGTGCCAGCAGCGAGCCAACAGGGGCAGATACGCAGTATTTT.

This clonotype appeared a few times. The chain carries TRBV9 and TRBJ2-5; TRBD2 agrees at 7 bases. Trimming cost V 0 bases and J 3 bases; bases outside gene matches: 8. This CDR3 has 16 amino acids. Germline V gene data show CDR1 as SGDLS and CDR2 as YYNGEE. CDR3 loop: CASSVGLASGKETQYF. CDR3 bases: TGTGCCAGCAGCGTAGGACTAGCCTCGGGAAAAGAGACCCAGTACTTC.

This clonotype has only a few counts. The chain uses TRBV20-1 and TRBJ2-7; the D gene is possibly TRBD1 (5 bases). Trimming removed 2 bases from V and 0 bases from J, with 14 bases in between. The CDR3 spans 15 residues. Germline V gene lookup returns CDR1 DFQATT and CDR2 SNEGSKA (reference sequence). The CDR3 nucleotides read TGCAGTGCTAGAATTCCCCAGGGCCTCTCCTACGAGCAGTACTTC. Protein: CSARIPQGLSYEQYF.

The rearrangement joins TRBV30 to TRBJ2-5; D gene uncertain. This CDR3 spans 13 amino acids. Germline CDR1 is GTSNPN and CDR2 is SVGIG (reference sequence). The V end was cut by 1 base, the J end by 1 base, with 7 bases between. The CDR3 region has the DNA TGTGCCTGGAGTGGCGCTAGCCAAGAGACCCAGTACTTC. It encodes CAWSGASQETQYF.

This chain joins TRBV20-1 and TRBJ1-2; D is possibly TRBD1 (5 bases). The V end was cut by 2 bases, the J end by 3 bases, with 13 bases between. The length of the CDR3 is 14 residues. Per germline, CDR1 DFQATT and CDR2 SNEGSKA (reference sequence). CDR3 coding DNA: TGCAGTGCTAGAAGCAGGGCACACTACTATGGCTACACCTTC. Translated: CSARSRAHYYGYTF.

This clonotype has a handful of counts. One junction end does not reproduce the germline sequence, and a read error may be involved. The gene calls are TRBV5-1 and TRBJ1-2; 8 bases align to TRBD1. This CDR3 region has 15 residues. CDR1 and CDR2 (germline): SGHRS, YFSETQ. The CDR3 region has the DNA TGCGCCAGCAGTTTGGTCCCGGGACAGGCCTATGGCTACACCTTC. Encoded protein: CASSLVPGQAYGYTF.

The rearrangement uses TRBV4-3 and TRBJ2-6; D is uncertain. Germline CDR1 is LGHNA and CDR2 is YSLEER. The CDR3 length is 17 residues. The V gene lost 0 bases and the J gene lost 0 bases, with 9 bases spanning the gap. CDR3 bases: TGCGCCAGCAGCCAAGATCTAGTTAGCTCTGGGGCCAACGTCCTGACTTTC. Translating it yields CASSQDLVSSGANVLTF.